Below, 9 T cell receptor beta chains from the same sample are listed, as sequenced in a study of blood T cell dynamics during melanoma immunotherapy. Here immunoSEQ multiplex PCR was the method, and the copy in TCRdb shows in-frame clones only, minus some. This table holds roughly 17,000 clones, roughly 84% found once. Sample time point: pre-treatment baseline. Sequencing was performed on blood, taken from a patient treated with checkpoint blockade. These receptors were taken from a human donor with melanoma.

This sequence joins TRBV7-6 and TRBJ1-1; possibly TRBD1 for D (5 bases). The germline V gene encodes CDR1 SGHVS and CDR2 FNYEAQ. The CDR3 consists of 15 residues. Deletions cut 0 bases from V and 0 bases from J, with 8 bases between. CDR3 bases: TGTGCCAGCAGCTTAGCGCAGGGAATGAACACTGAAGCTTTCTTT. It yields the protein CASSLAQGMNTEAFF.

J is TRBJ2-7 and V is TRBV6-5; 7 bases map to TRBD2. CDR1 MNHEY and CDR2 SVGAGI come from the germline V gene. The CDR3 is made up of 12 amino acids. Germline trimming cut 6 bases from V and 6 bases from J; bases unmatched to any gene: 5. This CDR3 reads CASRLREPEQYF. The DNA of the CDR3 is TGTGCCAGCAGACTGCGGGAGCCCGAGCAGTACTTC.

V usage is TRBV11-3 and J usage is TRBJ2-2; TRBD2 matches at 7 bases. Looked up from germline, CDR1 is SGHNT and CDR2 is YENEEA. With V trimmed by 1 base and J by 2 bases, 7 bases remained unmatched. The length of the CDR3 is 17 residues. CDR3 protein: CASSLGGLVGNTGELFF. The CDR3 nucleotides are TGTGCCAGCAGCTTAGGAGGACTAGTGGGTAACACCGGGGAGCTGTTTTTT.

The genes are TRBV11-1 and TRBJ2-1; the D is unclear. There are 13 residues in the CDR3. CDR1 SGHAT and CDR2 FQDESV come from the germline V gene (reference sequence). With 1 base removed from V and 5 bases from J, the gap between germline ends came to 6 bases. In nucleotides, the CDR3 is TGTGCCAGCAGCTTAGGGAGCAACAATGAGCAGTTCTTC. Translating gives CASSLGSNNEQFF. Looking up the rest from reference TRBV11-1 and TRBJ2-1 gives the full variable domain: EAEVAQSPRYKITEKSQAVAFWCDPISGHATLYWYRQILGQGPELLVQFQDESVVDDSQLPKDRFSAERLKGVDSTLKIQPAELGDSAMYLCASSLGSNNEQFFGPGTRLTVL.

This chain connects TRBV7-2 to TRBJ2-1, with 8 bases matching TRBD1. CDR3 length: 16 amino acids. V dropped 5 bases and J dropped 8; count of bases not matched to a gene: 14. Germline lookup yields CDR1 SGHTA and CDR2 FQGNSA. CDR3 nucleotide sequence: TGTGCCAGCAGCACCCGCCGGGACAGGTGGTTCGATGAGCAGTTCTTC. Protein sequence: CASSTRRDRWFDEQFF.

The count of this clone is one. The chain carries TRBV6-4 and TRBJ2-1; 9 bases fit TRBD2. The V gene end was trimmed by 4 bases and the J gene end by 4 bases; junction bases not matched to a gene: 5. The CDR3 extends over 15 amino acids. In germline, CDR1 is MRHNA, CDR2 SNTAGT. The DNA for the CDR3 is TGTGCCAGCAGTGGTAGCGGGAGTTCTTACAATGAGCAGTTCTTC. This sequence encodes CASSGSGSSYNEQFF.

As DNA, the CDR3 is TGTGCCAGCAGTCTCACCGGGGAGCTGTTTTTT. Its translation is CASSLTGELFF. The chain carries TRBV28 and TRBJ2-2; D is unresolved. The V gene's germline CDR1 is MDHEN and CDR2 SYDVKM. The V end was cut by 5 bases, the J end by 4 bases, with 2 bases between. This CDR3 has 11 amino acids.

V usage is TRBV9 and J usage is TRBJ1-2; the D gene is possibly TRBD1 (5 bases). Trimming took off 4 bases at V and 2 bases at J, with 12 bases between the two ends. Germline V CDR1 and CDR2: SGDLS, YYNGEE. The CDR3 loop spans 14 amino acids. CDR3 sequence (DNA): TGTGCCAGCAGCACGACGGACACCAACTATGGCTACACCTTC. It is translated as CASSTTDTNYGYTF. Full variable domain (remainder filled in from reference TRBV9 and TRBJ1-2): DSGVTQTPKHLITATGQRVTLRCSPRSGDLSVYWYQQSLDQGLQFLIQYYNGEERAKGNILERFSAQQFPDLHSELNLSSLELGDSALYFCASSTTDTNYGYTFGSGTRLTVV.

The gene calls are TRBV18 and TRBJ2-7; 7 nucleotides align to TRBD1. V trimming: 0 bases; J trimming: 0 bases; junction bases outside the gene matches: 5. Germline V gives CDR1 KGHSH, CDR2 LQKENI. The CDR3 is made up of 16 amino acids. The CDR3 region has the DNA TGTGCCAGCTCACCACCGGGACAGAGAGCCTCCTACGAGCAGTACTTC. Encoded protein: CASSPPGQRASYEQYF.